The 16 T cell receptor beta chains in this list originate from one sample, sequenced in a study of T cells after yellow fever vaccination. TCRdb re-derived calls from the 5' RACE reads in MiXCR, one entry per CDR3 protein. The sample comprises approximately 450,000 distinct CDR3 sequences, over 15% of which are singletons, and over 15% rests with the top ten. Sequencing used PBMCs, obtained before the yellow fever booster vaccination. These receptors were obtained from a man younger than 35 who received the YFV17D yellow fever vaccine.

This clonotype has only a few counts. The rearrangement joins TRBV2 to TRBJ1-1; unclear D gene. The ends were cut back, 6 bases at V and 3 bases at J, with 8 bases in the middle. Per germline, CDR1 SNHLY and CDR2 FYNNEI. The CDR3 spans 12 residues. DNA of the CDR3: TGTGCCAGCAGGTTAGCGGACACTGAAGCTTTCTTT. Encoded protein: CASRLADTEAFF. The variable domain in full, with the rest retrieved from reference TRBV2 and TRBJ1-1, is EPEVTQTPSHQVTQMGQEVILRCVPISNHLYFYWYRQILGQKVEFLVSFYNNEISEKSEIFDDQFSVERPDGSNFTLKIRSTKLEDSAMYFCASRLADTEAFFGQGTRLTVV.

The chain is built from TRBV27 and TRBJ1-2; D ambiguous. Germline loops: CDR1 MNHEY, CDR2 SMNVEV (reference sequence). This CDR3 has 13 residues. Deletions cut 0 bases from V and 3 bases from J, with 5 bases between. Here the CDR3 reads CASSLSRDYGYTF. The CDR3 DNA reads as TGTGCCAGCAGTTTATCAAGGGACTATGGCTACACCTTC.

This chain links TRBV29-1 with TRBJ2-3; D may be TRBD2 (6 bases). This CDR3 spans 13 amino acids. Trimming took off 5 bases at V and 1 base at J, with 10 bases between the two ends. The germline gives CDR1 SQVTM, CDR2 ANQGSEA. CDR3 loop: CSVFGGGTDTQYF. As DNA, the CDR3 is TGCAGCGTTTTCGGCGGGGGCACAGATACGCAGTATTTT.

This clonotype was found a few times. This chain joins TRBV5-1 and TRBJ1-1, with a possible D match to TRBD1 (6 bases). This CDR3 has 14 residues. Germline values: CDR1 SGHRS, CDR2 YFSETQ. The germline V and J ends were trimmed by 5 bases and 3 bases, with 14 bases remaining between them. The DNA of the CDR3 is TGCGCCAGCAGACGAAGCCCAGGGGACACTGAAGCTTTCTTT. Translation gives CASRRSPGDTEAFF.

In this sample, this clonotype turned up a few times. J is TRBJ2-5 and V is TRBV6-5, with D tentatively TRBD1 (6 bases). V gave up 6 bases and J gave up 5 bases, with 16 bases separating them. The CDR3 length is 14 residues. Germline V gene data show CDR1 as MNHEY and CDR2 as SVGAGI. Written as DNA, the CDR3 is TGTGCCAGCAGAAAACAGGGCTACCGGGAGACCCAGTACTTC. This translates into CASRKQGYRETQYF.

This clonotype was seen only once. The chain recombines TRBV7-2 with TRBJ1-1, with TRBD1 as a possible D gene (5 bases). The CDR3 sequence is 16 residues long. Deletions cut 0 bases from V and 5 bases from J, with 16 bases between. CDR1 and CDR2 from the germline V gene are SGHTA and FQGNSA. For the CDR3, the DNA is TGTGCCAGCAGCTTAGCTTCTCGGGGTTCAGGGACTGAAGCTTTCTTT. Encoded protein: CASSLASRGSGTEAFF.

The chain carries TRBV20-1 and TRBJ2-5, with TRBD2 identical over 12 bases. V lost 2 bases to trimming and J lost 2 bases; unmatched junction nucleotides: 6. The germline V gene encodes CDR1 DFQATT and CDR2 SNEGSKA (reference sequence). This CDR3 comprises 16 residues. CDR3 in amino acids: CSARLLAGGLQETQYF. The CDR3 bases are TGCAGTGCTAGACTACTAGCGGGGGGTTTGCAAGAGACCCAGTACTTC.

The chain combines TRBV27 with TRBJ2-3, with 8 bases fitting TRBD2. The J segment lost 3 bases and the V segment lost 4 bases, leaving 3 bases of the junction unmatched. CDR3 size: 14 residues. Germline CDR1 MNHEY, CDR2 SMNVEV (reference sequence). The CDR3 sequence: CASSWAGGTDTQYF. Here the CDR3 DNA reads TGTGCCAGCAGTTGGGCGGGGGGTACAGATACGCAGTATTTT.

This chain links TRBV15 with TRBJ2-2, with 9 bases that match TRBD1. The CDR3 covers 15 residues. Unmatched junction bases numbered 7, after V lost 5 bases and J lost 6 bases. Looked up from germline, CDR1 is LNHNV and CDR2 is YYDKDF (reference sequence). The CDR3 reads CATSRGQGIAGELFF. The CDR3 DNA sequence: TGTGCCACCAGCCGCGGACAGGGGATCGCCGGGGAGCTGTTTTTT.

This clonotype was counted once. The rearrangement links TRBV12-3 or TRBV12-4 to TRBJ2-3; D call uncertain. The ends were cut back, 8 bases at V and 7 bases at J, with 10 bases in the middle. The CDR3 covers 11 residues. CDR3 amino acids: CASGREYTQYF. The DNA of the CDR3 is TGTGCCAGCGGAAGAGAATATACGCAGTATTTT.

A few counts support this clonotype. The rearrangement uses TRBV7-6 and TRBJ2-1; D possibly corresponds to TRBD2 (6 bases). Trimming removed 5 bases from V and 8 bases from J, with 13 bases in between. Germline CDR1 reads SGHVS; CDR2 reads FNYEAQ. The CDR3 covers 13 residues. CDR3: CASSPRLDHEQFF. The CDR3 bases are TGTGCCAGCAGCCCCCGACTAGATCATGAGCAGTTCTTC.

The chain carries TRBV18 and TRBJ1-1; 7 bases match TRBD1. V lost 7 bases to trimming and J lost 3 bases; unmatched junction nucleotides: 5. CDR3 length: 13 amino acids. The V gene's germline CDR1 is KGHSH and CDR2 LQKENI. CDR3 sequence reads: CASYQGGDTEAFF. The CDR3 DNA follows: TGTGCCAGCTACCAGGGGGGAGACACTGAAGCTTTCTTT.

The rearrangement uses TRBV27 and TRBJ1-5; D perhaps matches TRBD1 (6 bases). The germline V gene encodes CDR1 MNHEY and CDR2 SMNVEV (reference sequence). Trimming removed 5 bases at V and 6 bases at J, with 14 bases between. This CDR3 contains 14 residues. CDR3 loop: CASSLGTQAQPQHF. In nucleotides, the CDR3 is TGTGCCAGCAGTCTCGGGACACAAGCTCAGCCCCAGCATTTT.

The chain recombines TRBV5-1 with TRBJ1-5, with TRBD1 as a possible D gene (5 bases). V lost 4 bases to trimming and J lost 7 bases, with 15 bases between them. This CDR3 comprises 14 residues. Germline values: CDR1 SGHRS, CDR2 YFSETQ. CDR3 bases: TGCGCCAGCAGCGAACGGGGGGTAGGGCAGCCCCAGCATTTT. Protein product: CASSERGVGQPQHF.

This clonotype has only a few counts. DNA for the CDR3: TGCAGCGTTGCGGTTCCGATTATGCGATGGGGAAGCACTGAAGCTTTCTTT. Encoded protein: CSVAVPIMRWGSTEAFF. The rearrangement uses TRBV29-1 and TRBJ1-1; D not certain. Trimming shortened V by 4 bases and J by 4 bases, and 25 bases separated the two germline ends. The V gene's germline CDR1 is SQVTM and CDR2 ANQGSEA. The CDR3 extends over 17 amino acids.

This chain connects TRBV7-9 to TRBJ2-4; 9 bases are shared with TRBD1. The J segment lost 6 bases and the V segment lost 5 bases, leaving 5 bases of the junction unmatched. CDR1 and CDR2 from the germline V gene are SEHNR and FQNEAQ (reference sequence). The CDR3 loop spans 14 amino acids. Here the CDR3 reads CASSRGQGPNIQYF. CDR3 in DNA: TGTGCCAGCAGCAGGGGACAGGGCCCAAACATTCAGTACTTC.